This TCR beta chain is from a study of T cell repertoires in cytomegalovirus infection (dated 2019 in TCRdb). Broadly, across the study: The HLA type of each donor mattered for the analysis, because public TCR beta signatures pointed to carriage of CMV infection along with the matching HLA type. Points the paper makes about the study in general: In both this cohort and an independent roughly 330-donor cohort, the cumulative frequency of public TCR beta family members distinguished carriers of CMV infection plus the relevant HLA type. The ex vivo response was dominated by HLA-C-restricted CMV-specific TCR beta clonotypes, which also provided the single most frequent clonotype in two of eight donors.

The instrument was an Illumina HiSeq 1500. TCRdb trimmed public reads at Q25 via fastp, called clones via MiXCR and kept in-frame beta chains. Rows are unified per CDR3 protein, each entry keeping the most common DNA and genes. The sample profile shows roughly 130,000 distinct CDR3 sequences; roughly 8.2% of them were found once. The ten largest clones add up to around 10% of the sample. This clonotype was counted ten times or more. Its antigen has not been determined. No much larger clonotype is one base removed from it; base qualities were not supplied. The V and J ends are trimmed by 3 bases and 2 bases, leaving 11 bases between them. Including cysteine and phenylalanine, the CDR3 has 14 amino acids. The kept DNA is CDR3 alone, 42 bases in frame from the first base. Based on the germline V gene, the CDR1 and CDR2 sequences are SGHVS and FQNEAQ.

The sequencing sample was made of PBMCs. The clonotype comes from a human donor in good health (CMV status not recorded). Some clones in this sample may be carry-over from other donors' samples. This sequence uses TRBV7-8 and TRBJ2-7; the D gene is tentatively TRBD1 or TRBD2, each matching 5 bases. The DNA sequence reads TGTGCCAGCAGCTTGGGGACGGCAACCTACGAGCAGTACTTC. Translation gives CASSLGTATYEQYF.